Below, 4 T cell receptor beta chains from the same sample are listed, as sequenced in a study of cytomegalovirus exposure and HLA in healthy donors. The assay was immunoSEQ multiplex PCR, and TCRdb's table has in-frame clones only and misses some. The data show more than 65,000 clones, around 94% seen once. Sequencing was carried out using PBMCs. These receptors were obtained from a man between 18 and 35 years old in good health and CMV-seronegative.

The chain employs TRBV5-1 and TRBJ2-3; 9 bases line up with TRBD1. From germline, CDR1 is SGHRS and CDR2 YFSETQ. Trimming cost V 1 base and J 7 bases; bases outside gene matches: 10. The CDR3 is made up of 16 amino acids. The CDR3 spells CASSLLPGQGPNTQYF. CDR3 bases: TGCGCCAGCAGCTTGCTACCGGGACAGGGTCCTAATACGCAGTATTTT. Full variable domain (remainder filled in from reference TRBV5-1 and TRBJ2-3): KAGVTQTPRYLIKTRGQQVTLSCSPISGHRSVSWYQQTPGQGLQFLFEYFSETQRNKGNFPGRFSGRQFSNSRSEMNVSTLELGDSALYLCASSLLPGQGPNTQYFGPGTRLTVL.

This clone was seen just once. The V and J genes are TRBV7-9 and TRBJ1-2; D remains ambiguous. V lost 6 bases and J 1 base, leaving 18 bases between the germline ends. The CDR3 runs 16 residues. Germline V CDR1 and CDR2: SEHNR, FQNEAQ (reference sequence). CDR3: CASSSERIQLNYGYTF. CDR3 DNA sequence: TGTGCCAGCAGTTCCGAGAGAATACAGCTTAACTATGGCTACACCTTC.

V gene TRBV6-5 combines with J gene TRBJ2-7; D is unresolved. Germline values: CDR1 MNHEY, CDR2 SVGAGI. The CDR3 runs to 14 residues. Deletions cut 6 bases from V and 9 bases from J, with 21 bases between. The CDR3 sequence is CASSPGSASTRQYF. In DNA, the CDR3 is TGTGCCAGCAGCCCCGGGTCGGCCTCCACACGGCAGTACTTC.

The V and J genes are TRBV19 and TRBJ1-1; 7 bases match TRBD1. The CDR3 sequence is 13 residues long. The trim removed 6 bases at V and 7 bases at J, leaving 8 bases unmatched. CDR1 is LNHDA, CDR2 SQIVND, per germline (reference sequence). This CDR3 reads CASRGRTGFEAFF. CDR3 in DNA: TGTGCCAGTAGGGGACGGACAGGTTTTGAAGCTTTCTTT.